This TCR beta chain is drawn from a study of cytotoxic CD8 clonotypes in ibrutinib-treated CLL listed by TCRdb under 2021. At the level of the whole study: The cohort included more than 14 treatment-naive and ten to eleven relapsed/refractory patients; around 18 were IGHV unmutated. Responses were partial in 24 patients and complete in 2; after median approximately 5.5 years follow-up, some 15 stayed in remission and about twelve progressed. Response samples were obtained after a median of approximately twelve months of treatment, with a range of roughly 6 to 40 months. On average, each sample yielded 255,043 productive templates and tens of thousands of productive rearrangements. Longitudinal samples were available for about 30% of the roughly 86 trial participants. Cryopreserved peripheral blood mononuclear cells were obtained prior to treatment, at the time of response, and at either disease progression or sustained remission. All remission and progressive disease samples were collected while patients were still receiving ibrutinib. The research as a whole found: Sampling times were not matched between patients in sustained remission and patients whose disease was progressing, and lymph node repertoires were not examined. Clonality rose at ibrutinib response, remained stable during sustained remission, and dropped back toward baseline at progression. Public clonotypes were rare and either contracted or stayed stable during treatment, and the rise in clonality at ibrutinib response reflected the expansion of private clonotypes. Baseline clonality was found to be higher than that of age-matched healthy donors and was strongly correlated with circulating CD8+ T-cell counts.

This specimen's time point label, per the study, means: 20 to 25 months on ibrutinib. Around 2 micrograms of genomic DNA were extracted from cryopreserved PBMCs for TCR beta library preparation. Longitudinal blood samples from CLL patients receiving ibrutinib monotherapy were subjected to high-throughput TCR beta sequencing. The patients took part in an open-label, single-center phase 2 trial of ibrutinib monotherapy. Regarding this clone: Its target antigen remains unknown. No clone much larger than this one lies a single base away; base qualities are absent.

The CDR3 spans 13 residues, from the cysteine through the phenylalanine. Only the CDR3 portion is preserved as DNA: 39 bases, with reading frame beginning at the first base. V and J are truncated by 1 base and 4 bases respectively, leaving an intervening sequence of 7 bases. For CDR1 and CDR2, the germline V gene (reference sequence) lists LNHNV and YYDKDF. A MiSeq instrument was used for deep resolution sequencing, which targeted depths ranging from 1 in 1 million up to 1 in 200,000 T cells, with coverage averaging 10x for each clonotype. TCR beta libraries were generated with the immunoSEQ hsTCRB Kit. The authors' analysis ran thus. ImmunoSEQ Data Assistant and ImmunoSEQ Analyzer were used for data analysis, and V, D and J genes were assigned according to IMGT definitions. Clonality, which ranges from 0 to 1, was calculated as one minus the normalized Shannon entropy of productive rearrangement frequencies. Only overrepresented clonotypes making up at least 0.05% of the repertoire of each patient were included in the public clonotype analysis. Thirteen age-matched healthy donor repertoires from immuneACCESS were used as controls for clonality. TCRdb retrieved this table from immuneACCESS and kept in-frame rearrangements only. Not all clones are present; in checked studies, unresolved V genes account for under half, and no reason is known for the remainder. V, J and clone size reflect that table, while D and trimming were determined from the DNA. In this sample the table shows 110,000 to 150,000 clones, about 70% of which occur a single time. 5.1% of the sample rests with the top ten.

Source: PBMCs, taken after 24 months of ibrutinib treatment. The V and J genes are TRBV15 and TRBJ1-2; the D gene remains uncertain. This sequence was found in a human donor with chronic lymphocytic leukemia. The nucleotide sequence reads TGTGCCACCAGCAGAGGCGACTCCTATGGCTACACCTTC. Its protein reads: CATSRGDSYGYTF.